A selection of T cell receptor beta chains follows, all from one sample in a study of beta chain features in type 1 diabetes. Sequencing used immunoSEQ multiplex PCR; TCRdb keeps in-frame clones, though not all of them. The table lists a few hundred thousand clones, 10% to 15% of them singletons, with roughly 0.015% in the top ten. The sample taken for sequencing was naive CD4+ T cells from blood. The receptors originated from a man between 18 and 29 years old in good health. Both conserved end residues are part of each CDR3. D genes are given only for firm matches. For some rows the clone size is stated as once, few or many, or as a class when expanded; others skip it.

j_gene | abundance | v_gene | d_gene | CDR3nt | CDR3aa
TRBJ2-7 | few | TRBV29-1 | . | TGCAGCGCTCTACTATTCCAGCGGAGCTCCTACGAGCAGTACTTC | CSALLFQRSSYEQYF
TRBJ2-5 | few | TRBV18 | . | TGTGCCAGCTCACGGTTAAACAGCCAAGAGACCCAGTACTTC | CASSRLNSQETQYF
TRBJ2-1 | few | TRBV5-4 | TRBD2 | TGTGCCAGCACCCTTGGACTAGCGGGGAGCTCCTACAATGAGCAGTTCTTC | CASTLGLAGSSYNEQFF
TRBJ2-7 | . | TRBV30 | TRBD1 | TGTGCCCCCACAGGGGGCCCCTCCTACGAGCAGTACTTC | CAPTGGPSYEQYF
TRBJ1-5 | . | TRBV7-2 | TRBD1 | TGTGCCAGCAGCCCCGACAGGGATAGCAATCAGCCCCAGCATTTT | CASSPDRDSNQPQHF
TRBJ2-1 | . | TRBV9 | TRBD1 | TGTGCCAGCAGCGTTTTAGGGGACAGCACCTACAATGAGCAGTTCTTC | CASSVLGDSTYNEQFF
TRBJ2-7 | . | TRBV11-1 | . | TGTGCCAGCAGCTTAGAGTGGGGCGGCACCTACGAGCAGTACTTC | CASSLEWGGTYEQYF
TRBJ1-4 | few | TRBV25-1 | . | TGTGCCAGCAGTGGACCGGGGGGGGTTGGCGAAAAACTGTTTTTT | CASSGPGGVGEKLFF
TRBJ2-7 | . | TRBV4-3 | TRBD1 | TGCGCCAGCAGCCAAGTGGCAGGGGGCGGCTACGAGCAGTACTTC | CASSQVAGGGYEQYF
TRBJ2-7 | few | TRBV6-5 | . | TGTGCCAGCAGTCACTCCTACGAGCAGTACTTC | CASSHSYEQYF
TRBJ2-1 | . | TRBV10-3 | . | TGTGCCATCAGTGTCGAACCTGAGTACAATGAGCAGTTCTTC | CAISVEPEYNEQFF
TRBJ2-4 | few | TRBV19 | TRBD1 | TGTGCCAGCAGGGGGCGCGCCAAAAACATTCAGTACTTC | CASRGRAKNIQYF
TRBJ1-1 | few | TRBV30 | TRBD1 | TGTGCCTGCCAAAACCGGGACAGGGGGTTACGGTTATTCGCTGAAGCTTTCTTT | CACQNRDRGLRLFAEAFF
TRBJ1-2 | few | TRBV30 | . | TGTGCCTGGAGTCCGGACCGGGGAGCCAACTATGGCTACACCTTC | CAWSPDRGANYGYTF
TRBJ1-6 | . | TRBV25-1 | . | TGTGCCAGCAGTGAAGTCGCGCAGGTTTCGGATTCACCCCTCCACTTT | CASSEVAQVSDSPLHF
TRBJ2-3 | many | TRBV23-1 | . | TGCGCCAGCAGTCAATCCCATTATACGCAGTATTTT | CASSQSHYTQYF
TRBJ2-2 | . | TRBV5-6 | . | TGTGCCAGCAGCTTACACCCAGGGGATCCCGGGGAGCTGTTTTTT | CASSLHPGDPGELFF
TRBJ1-2 | few | TRBV6-1 | TRBD1 | TGTGCCAGCAGTGAAGGTGGCAGGGGGCTGGGACAAGACGGCTACACCTTC | CASSEGGRGLGQDGYTF
TRBJ1-5 | . | TRBV9 | TRBD1 | TGTGCCAGCAGCGTTGGCGCAGGGGGCAGGGCTCAGCCCCAGCATTTT | CASSVGAGGRAQPQHF
TRBJ2-1 | few | TRBV4-3 | TRBD1 | TGCGCCAGCAGCCAAGATCAGGGGGCGAGGATTGAGCAGTTCTTC | CASSQDQGARIEQFF
TRBJ2-1 | few | TRBV7-2 | TRBD1 | TGTGCCAGCAGCTTAGTAGGGGGCCATGAGCAGTTCTTC | CASSLVGGHEQFF
TRBJ1-2 | few | TRBV28 | TRBD1 | TGTGCCAGCAGGGACAGGGGGCCCTATGGCTACACCTTC | CASRDRGPYGYTF
TRBJ1-1 | . | TRBV5-4 | . | TGTGCCAGCAGCTTGCAGGGCTGGGGCACTGAAGCTTTCTTT | CASSLQGWGTEAFF
TRBJ2-2 | few | TRBV4-3 | . | TGCGCCAGCAGCCGCCATACCGAGAGTGGAGCGGAGCTGTTTTTT | CASSRHTESGAELFF
TRBJ2-1 | few | TRBV14 | . | TGTGCCAGCAGCCAAGATAAGGGACTGCCAAAGAGGGGATCCTACAATGAGCAGTTCTTC | CASSQDKGLPKRGSYNEQFF
TRBJ2-6 | few | TRBV9 | TRBD1 | TGTGCCAGCAGCCCACAGGGGGCAGGTGGGGCCAACGTCCTGACTTTC | CASSPQGAGGANVLTF
TRBJ2-7 | . | TRBV7-9 | TRBD1 | TGTGCCAGCAGCTCCAGAGGGACAGGACAAGACGAGCAGTACTTC | CASSSRGTGQDEQYF
TRBJ2-7 | . | TRBV6-5 | TRBD2 | TGTGCCAGCAGTTATGCGGCTAGCGGGAGTCCGTACGAGCAGTACTTC | CASSYAASGSPYEQYF
TRBJ1-6 | . | TRBV19 | TRBD1 | TGTGCCAGTAGTATCGACAGGGGAGGATCACCCCTCCACTTT | CASSIDRGGSPLHF